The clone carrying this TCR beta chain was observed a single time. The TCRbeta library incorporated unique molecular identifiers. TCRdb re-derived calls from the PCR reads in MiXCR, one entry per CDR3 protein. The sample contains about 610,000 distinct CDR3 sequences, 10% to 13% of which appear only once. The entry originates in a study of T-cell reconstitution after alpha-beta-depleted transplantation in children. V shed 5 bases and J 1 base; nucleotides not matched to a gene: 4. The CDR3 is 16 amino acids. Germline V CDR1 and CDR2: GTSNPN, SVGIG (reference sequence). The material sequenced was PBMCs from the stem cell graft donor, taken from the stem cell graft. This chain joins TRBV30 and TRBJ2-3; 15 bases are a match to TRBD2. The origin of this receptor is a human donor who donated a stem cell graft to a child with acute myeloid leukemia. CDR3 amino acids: CAWGRTSGRGTDTQYF. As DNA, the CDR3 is TGTGCCTGGGGGCGGACTAGCGGGAGGGGCACAGATACGCAGTATTTT.